These T cell receptor beta chains were read from a single sample in a study of T-cell reconstitution after alpha-beta-depleted transplantation in children. A single record per CDR3 protein comes from TCRdb applying MiXCR to the PCR reads. The sample contains about 480,000 distinct CDR3 sequences, about an eighth of which appear only once. The starting material was PBMCs from the stem cell graft donor, obtained from the stem cell graft. These receptors came from a human donor who donated a stem cell graft to a child with combined immunodeficiency. CDR3s include the opening cysteine and the closing phenylalanine or tryptophan. The D gene is left open where the match is weak. Clone size is given for some rows only: seen once, a few or many times, or a class if the clone is expanded.

v_gene	abundance	d_gene	j_gene	CDR3aa	CDR3nt
TRBV6-5	-	-	TRBJ2-7	CASSYAVQGTGEQYF	TGTGCCAGCAGTTACGCTGTACAGGGAACTGGAGAGCAGTACTTC
TRBV12-3/TRBV12-4	-	TRBD1	TRBJ1-4	CASSFTGGELFF	TGTGCCAGCAGTTTCACAGGGGGCGAACTGTTTTTT
TRBV15	-	-	TRBJ2-7	CATSPPYRLHEQYF	TGTGCCACCAGCCCCCCGTACAGGCTCCACGAGCAGTACTTC
TRBV19	-	-	TRBJ1-3	CASSSQISSGNTIYF	TGTGCCAGTAGTTCACAGATAAGCTCTGGAAACACCATATATTTT
TRBV6-2/TRBV6-3	few	-	TRBJ2-3	CASSREDTDTQYF	TGTGCCAGCAGTCGCGAAGACACAGATACGCAGTATTTT
TRBV20-1	-	TRBD1	TRBJ2-7	CSAPPDRGSAYEQYF	TGCAGTGCTCCTCCGGACAGGGGGTCGGCCTACGAGCAGTACTTC
TRBV2	few	-	TRBJ2-1	CASSEDAGYNEQFF	TGTGCCAGCAGTGAAGACGCCGGGTACAATGAGCAGTTCTTC
TRBV25-1	-	-	TRBJ2-7	CASSESREQYF	TGTGCCAGCAGTGAGTCGAGGGAGCAGTACTTC
TRBV4-1	-	TRBD2	TRBJ2-5	CASSGRTSGGEETQYF	TGCGCCAGCAGCGGGCGGACTAGCGGGGGGGAAGAGACCCAGTACTTC
TRBV18	-	-	TRBJ2-1	CASSPRTRGRDNEQFF	TGTGCCAGCTCACCACGGACTCGGGGCCGGGACAATGAGCAGTTCTTC
TRBV7-2	-	TRBD1	TRBJ2-3	CASSLRTGATDTQYF	TGTGCCAGCAGCTTAAGGACAGGGGCCACAGATACGCAGTATTTT
TRBV3-1	few	-	TRBJ2-5	CASSHGFYDQETQYF	TGTGCCAGCAGCCATGGCTTCTATGACCAAGAGACCCAGTACTTC
TRBV7-2	-	TRBD2	TRBJ2-3	CASSLRTSGGYTDTQYF	TGTGCCAGCAGCTTAAGGACTAGCGGGGGCTACACAGATACGCAGTATTTT
TRBV7-6	-	-	TRBJ2-5	CASSLADGVETQYF	TGTGCCAGCAGCTTAGCGGACGGGGTTGAGACCCAGTACTTC
TRBV6-2/TRBV6-3	-	-	TRBJ2-6	CASSYSIQSGANVLTF	TGTGCCAGCAGTTACTCGATACAGTCTGGGGCCAACGTCCTGACTTTC
TRBV7-9	few	-	TRBJ2-5	CASLGKVETQYF	TGTGCCAGCCTTGGGAAAGTGGAGACCCAGTACTTC
TRBV2	few	-	TRBJ2-2	CASSPQGGNTGELFF	TGTGCCAGTTCCCCCCAGGGAGGGAACACCGGGGAGCTGTTTTTT
TRBV18	-	-	TRBJ2-5	CASSPDGRRAETQYF	TGTGCCAGCTCACCAGACGGACGCCGGGCAGAGACCCAGTACTTC
TRBV20-1	many	TRBD2	TRBJ2-1	CSAWRVAGVYNEQFF	TGCAGTGCTTGGAGAGTAGCGGGAGTCTACAATGAGCAGTTCTTC
TRBV12-3/TRBV12-4	many	-	TRBJ2-5	CASTRLYQETQYF	TGTGCCAGCACCCGACTATACCAAGAGACCCAGTACTTC
TRBV4-3	many	-	TRBJ2-7	CASSHAEGSEQYF	TGCGCCAGCAGCCACGCTGAGGGGTCCGAGCAGTACTTC
TRBV4-3	many	TRBD2	TRBJ2-7	CASSQDLSGGKDEQYF	TGCGCCAGCAGCCAAGATCTATCGGGGGGGAAGGACGAGCAGTACTTC
TRBV11-2	few	TRBD2	TRBJ2-1	CASSLDGGRYNEQFF	TGTGCCAGCAGCTTAGATGGCGGGAGGTACAATGAGCAGTTCTTC
TRBV29-1	-	-	TRBJ2-7	CSVETPKGGEQYF	TGCAGCGTTGAGACACCGAAAGGGGGTGAGCAGTACTTC
TRBV6-5	few	-	TRBJ1-3	CASSSGDTGNTIYF	TGTGCCAGCAGTTCAGGGGATACTGGAAACACCATATATTTT
TRBV3-1	few	TRBD2	TRBJ2-1	CASSSRSGLGPPDEQFF	TGTGCCAGCAGCTCCAGATCGGGACTAGGCCCCCCAGATGAGCAGTTCTTC
TRBV24-1	-	TRBD2	TRBJ2-1	CATSLRETSGSRGEQFF	TGTGCCACCAGTCTCAGGGAGACTAGCGGGAGTAGGGGTGAGCAGTTCTTC